The rows below give T cell receptor beta chains drawn from one sample of a study of T cell changes during pregnancy in multiple sclerosis. Clones were sequenced by immunoSEQ multiplex PCR, and TCRdb holds only the in-frame ones, with some missing. The profile shows around 80,000 clones, about 92% of them singletons. Sample: peripheral blood, taken before pregnancy. The receptors stem from a female donor with multiple sclerosis, enrolled in a pregnancy study. Each CDR3 is given with its conserved first and last residue. D genes are given only for firm matches. Size tells how often a clone was seen (once, few, many) or the class of an expanded clone, and some rows leave it out.

V,D,size,J,CDR3,DNA
TRBV18,TRBD1,-,TRBJ2-7,CASSPTTGTGFNEQYF,TGTGCCAGCTCACCAACGACCGGGACAGGCTTTAACGAGCAGTACTTC
TRBV7-2,-,-,TRBJ2-7,CASSLDQAGYEQYF,TGTGCCAGCAGCTTAGATCAGGCGGGCTACGAGCAGTACTTC
TRBV15,-,-,TRBJ2-6,CATSPRWAILSSGANVLTF,TGTGCCACCAGCCCCCGATGGGCGATCCTTAGCTCTGGGGCCAACGTCCTGACTTTC
TRBV27,TRBD2,-,TRBJ2-5,CASSPLSYPGGETQYF,TGTGCCAGCAGTCCCTTAAGTTACCCGGGAGGGGAGACCCAGTACTTC
TRBV19,TRBD1,-,TRBJ2-3,CASSVRGGQGGDTQYF,TGTGCCAGTAGTGTTCGCGGAGGACAGGGGGGAGATACGCAGTATTTT
TRBV10-3,TRBD1,-,TRBJ2-7,CAISPGTAAYEQYF,TGTGCCATCAGCCCCGGGACAGCCGCCTACGAGCAGTACTTC
TRBV19,-,-,TRBJ2-1,CASSMGASSVLFF,TGTGCCAGTAGTATGGGAGCTTCTTCGGTGTTGTTCTTC
TRBV4-2,-,-,TRBJ1-2,CASSQDPRDYGYTF,TGTGCCAGCAGCCAAGATCCCAGGGACTATGGCTACACCTTC
TRBV5-1,TRBD1,-,TRBJ2-3,CASSLAVQGAGDTQYF,TGCGCCAGCAGCTTGGCCGTCCAGGGGGCGGGGGATACGCAGTATTTT
TRBV10-2,TRBD2,-,TRBJ2-5,CATCGGGVGETQYF,TGCGCCACCTGTGGCGGGGGGGTTGGGGAGACCCAGTACTTC
TRBV5-6,-,-,TRBJ2-3,CASSSSIPERGTDTQYF,TGTGCCAGCAGCTCCAGCATCCCAGAGCGGGGCACAGATACGCAGTATTTT
TRBV28,-,-,TRBJ1-2,CASSFGAGDGYTF,TGTGCCAGCAGTTTTGGGGCCGGTGACGGCTACACCTTC
TRBV19,TRBD2,-,TRBJ2-1,CASSRTSVYNEQFF,TGTGCCAGTAGTAGGACTAGCGTATACAATGAGCAGTTCTTC
TRBV27,-,-,TRBJ2-5,CASRADIFQGNQETQYF,TGTGCCAGCAGGGCTGACATTTTCCAGGGGAACCAAGAGACCCAGTACTTC
TRBV27,TRBD1,-,TRBJ2-7,CASSEGQGSYEQYF,TGTGCCAGCAGCGAGGGACAGGGGTCCTACGAGCAGTACTTC
TRBV27,TRBD1,-,TRBJ1-4,CASSFRQGKEKLFF,TGTGCCAGCAGTTTCAGACAGGGGAAGGAAAAACTGTTTTTT
TRBV11-2,-,-,TRBJ2-4,CASSLWTSGNIQYF,TGTGCCAGCAGCTTATGGACTTCCGGGAACATTCAGTACTTC
TRBV25-1,TRBD1,-,TRBJ2-1,CASSDWDSRGEQFF,TGTGCCAGCAGTGATTGGGACAGCCGCGGTGAGCAGTTCTTC
TRBV6-5,-,-,TRBJ2-7,CASSYSKERTHYEQYF,TGTGCCAGCAGTTACTCGAAAGAGAGGACTCACTACGAGCAGTACTTC
TRBV5-6,TRBD1,-,TRBJ1-2,CASSLRGRLGYGYTF,TGTGCCAGCAGCCTCAGGGGGCGCTTGGGCTATGGCTACACCTTC
TRBV2,-,once,TRBJ1-1,CASRKGQNTEAFF,TGTGCCAGCAGAAAGGGACAGAACACTGAAGCTTTCTTT
TRBV28,-,-,TRBJ2-1,CASSLVQEQFF,TGTGCCAGCAGTTTGGTTCAGGAGCAGTTCTTC
TRBV30,-,-,TRBJ2-3,CAWSPQGLFPTDTQYF,TGTGCCTGGAGTCCCCAGGGGTTGTTCCCCACAGATACGCAGTATTTT
TRBV28,TRBD2,-,TRBJ2-1,CASGGGASGRVEQFF,TGTGCCAGCGGAGGGGGGGCTAGCGGGAGAGTTGAGCAGTTCTTC
TRBV21-1,-,-,TRBJ2-3,CASSTGDTQYF,TGTGCCAGCAGTACAGGCGATACGCAGTATTTT
TRBV11-2,-,few,TRBJ1-1,CASSLDESTEAFF,TGTGCCAGCAGCTTAGATGAGTCTACTGAAGCTTTCTTT
TRBV5-1,-,once,TRBJ2-2,CASSLRQMTGELFF,TGCGCCAGCAGCTTAAGACAGATGACCGGGGAGCTGTTTTTT
TRBV19,TRBD1,once,TRBJ1-2,CASNLAGGPYGYTF,TGTGCCAGCAATCTCGCAGGGGGCCCCTATGGCTACACCTTC
TRBV27,TRBD1,once,TRBJ1-1,CASKYSGTGEPQAFF,TGTGCCAGCAAATACTCCGGGACAGGGGAGCCACAAGCTTTCTTT
TRBV4-3,TRBD1,-,TRBJ2-2,CASSQDPQGAVGELFF,TGCGCCAGCAGCCAAGACCCCCAGGGGGCCGTCGGGGAGCTGTTTTTT
TRBV4-1,TRBD2,-,TRBJ2-7,CASSHPSGTNEQYF,TGCGCCAGCAGCCATCCCTCCGGGACTAACGAGCAGTACTTC
TRBV5-6,-,once,TRBJ2-5,CASSLFPGGFQETQYF,TGTGCCAGCAGCTTGTTCCCTGGGGGGTTCCAAGAGACCCAGTACTTC
TRBV7-6,TRBD2,-,TRBJ2-3,CASSRTSGIQDTQYF,TGTGCCAGCAGCCGGACTAGCGGGATACAAGATACGCAGTATTTT
TRBV30,TRBD1,-,TRBJ2-7,CAWSVPGQGANYEQYF,TGTGCCTGGAGTGTACCCGGTCAGGGGGCAAACTACGAGCAGTACTTC
TRBV4-1,-,-,TRBJ1-2,CASSQDQGTPTRYGYTF,TGCGCCAGCAGCCAAGATCAGGGGACACCTACCCGGTATGGCTACACCTTC
TRBV5-1,-,-,TRBJ2-2,CASSMGHSNTGELFF,TGCGCCAGCAGCATGGGACATTCGAACACCGGGGAGCTGTTTTTT
TRBV7-2,TRBD1,once,TRBJ1-2,CASSLTGVYSRGYTF,TGTGCCAGCAGCCTGACAGGGGTTTACAGTAGAGGCTACACCTTC
TRBV6-1,TRBD2,-,TRBJ2-7,CASSGRDGTSGSYEQYF,TGTGCCAGCAGTGGCAGGGACGGGACTAGCGGTTCCTACGAGCAGTACTTC
TRBV28,TRBD1,-,TRBJ1-2,CASRLRGTGFGYTF,TGTGCCAGCAGGTTAAGAGGGACAGGGTTTGGCTACACCTTC
TRBV7-8,TRBD1,-,TRBJ2-5,CASSLVRTGGLPDKETQYF,TGTGCCAGCAGCTTAGTTAGGACAGGGGGATTACCTGATAAAGAGACCCAGTACTTC
TRBV6-1,-,-,TRBJ2-7,CASSEPPRPYEQYF,TGTGCCAGCAGTGAACCTCCTAGGCCCTACGAGCAGTACTTC
TRBV9,TRBD1,-,TRBJ2-7,CASSAGTGSEQYF,TGTGCCAGCAGCGCCGGGACAGGTAGCGAGCAGTACTTC
TRBV11-3,TRBD2,-,TRBJ2-7,CASSPGTSGMEQYF,TGTGCCAGCAGCCCAGGGACTAGCGGGATGGAGCAGTACTTC
TRBV2,-,-,TRBJ1-2,CASSEQVGGYGYTF,TGTGCCAGCAGTGAGCAGGTGGGGGGCTATGGCTACACCTTC
TRBV28,-,once,TRBJ2-1,CASTGLAGYNNEQFF,TGTGCCAGCACTGGACTGGCGGGATATAACAATGAGCAGTTCTTC